The entry below describes one TCR beta chain. The antigen is undetermined. The CDR3 covers 17 residues. The J segment lost 7 bases and the V segment lost 2 bases, leaving 13 bases of the junction unmatched. CDR1 and CDR2 (germline): DFQATT, SNEGSKA (reference sequence). MiXCR, run by TCRdb on the reads, gives a single entry per CDR3 protein. The repertoire holds about 740,000 distinct CDR3 sequences, with approximately 40% as singletons. The data derive from a study of T cell repertoires in cytomegalovirus infection. Whole-study context: Public TCR beta signature analysis indicated the presence of both CMV infection and matching HLA type.

Study-level findings and limits: The study identified carriers of CMV plus the relevant HLA from cumulative public TCR beta family frequency. Dominating the ex vivo response were HLA-C-restricted CMV-specific TCR beta clonotypes.

The sequenced sample consisted of PBMCs. This rearrangement joins TRBV20-1 to TRBJ2-1; 11 nucleotides match TRBD2. The clonotype comes from a human donor in good health (CMV status not recorded). Some clones in this sample may be carry-over from other donors' samples. This chain's CDR3 is CSARSSSLAGVGNEQFF. CDR3 DNA sequence: TGCAGTGCTAGATCTTCCTCACTAGCGGGAGTAGGAAATGAGCAGTTCTTC.